This entry lists 13 T cell receptor beta chains sequenced from one sample in a study of T cell responses to AZD1222 COVID-19 vaccine. Generated by immunoSEQ multiplex PCR, the TCRdb table keeps only in-frame clones and is missing some. The table records around 140,000 clones, 93% of them present only once. Source: peripheral blood, taken on day 0 of AZD1222 vaccination. The receptors were gathered from an adult in good health.

The rearrangement joins TRBV7-9 to TRBJ1-4, with D tentatively TRBD1 (5 bases). The V end lost 1 base, the J end lost 7 bases, and 10 bases lay between the germline ends. The length of the CDR3 is 14 residues. The germline CDR1 and CDR2 sequences are SEHNR and FQNEAQ (reference sequence). The CDR3 loop reads CASSLGGVSEKLFF. The DNA for the CDR3 is TGTGCCAGCAGCTTAGGAGGGGTCAGTGAAAAACTGTTTTTT.

The chain links TRBV5-1 to TRBJ1-2, with D maybe TRBD1 (6 bases). The CDR3 consists of 13 residues. Germline V gene data show CDR1 as SGHRS and CDR2 as YFSETQ. Trimming shortened V by 3 bases and J by 5 bases, and 11 bases separated the two germline ends. The CDR3 here is CASSWDTAYGYTF. The CDR3 DNA reads TGCGCCAGCAGCTGGGACACCGCATATGGCTACACCTTC. The full variable domain, in which reference TRBV5-1 and TRBJ1-2 provide the parts outside the CDR3, is KAGVTQTPRYLIKTRGQQVTLSCSPISGHRSVSWYQQTPGQGLQFLFEYFSETQRNKGNFPGRFSGRQFSNSRSEMNVSTLELGDSALYLCASSWDTAYGYTFGSGTRLTVV.

The chain recombines TRBV28 with TRBJ2-1, with 12 positions matching TRBD2. Germline values: CDR1 MDHEN, CDR2 SYDVKM. J was trimmed by 9 bases and V by 2 bases; bases with no gene match: 17. The CDR3 runs to 19 residues. The CDR3 loop reads CASSLAPYLRLAGECEQFF. The CDR3 DNA reads TGTGCCAGCAGTTTAGCCCCCTACCTCAGACTAGCGGGAGAGTGTGAGCAGTTCTTC.

This clone was observed a single time. The genes are TRBV2 and TRBJ2-1, with 10 bases that match TRBD2. The CDR3 contains 14 residues. CDR1 and CDR2 (germline): SNHLY, FYNNEI. V dropped 4 bases and J dropped 8; count of bases not matched to a gene: 5. This CDR3 is CASSALAGYYEQFF. CDR3 bases: TGTGCCAGCAGTGCACTAGCGGGATACTATGAGCAGTTCTTC.

V usage is TRBV18 and J usage is TRBJ2-5; D not certain. CDR3 length equals 15 residues. Between the trimmed V and J ends, which lost 5 bases and 1 base, there was a span of 14 bases. CDR1 and CDR2 from the germline V gene are KGHSH and LQKENI. Here the CDR3 reads CASSISYRLQETQYF. In DNA, the CDR3 is TGTGCCAGCTCAATTTCCTACCGGCTCCAAGAGACCCAGTACTTC.

This rearrangement joins TRBV9 to TRBJ2-7, with 8 bases aligning to TRBD2. Unmatched junction bases numbered 5, after V lost 0 bases and J lost 0 bases. CDR1 SGDLS and CDR2 YYNGEE come from the germline V gene. The CDR3 extends over 16 amino acids. CDR3 region: CASSVGIAGSSYEQYF. The CDR3 DNA reads TGTGCCAGCAGCGTAGGGATAGCGGGGAGCTCCTACGAGCAGTACTTC.

The chain links TRBV5-6 to TRBJ2-2; D is unclear. There are 14 residues in the CDR3. The germline V gene has CDR1 SGHDT and CDR2 YYEEEE. With 4 bases removed from V and 6 bases from J, the gap between germline ends came to 13 bases. The CDR3 reads CASSRLFDSGELFF. The CDR3 DNA reads TGTGCCAGCAGCCGCCTTTTCGACTCCGGGGAGCTGTTTTTT.

This clone showed up just a few times. The chain carries TRBV9 and TRBJ1-2; no clear D gene. The V end lost 0 bases, the J end lost 2 bases, and 8 bases lay between the germline ends. In germline, CDR1 is SGDLS, CDR2 YYNGEE. This CDR3 comprises 14 residues. The CDR3 spells CASSVDPENYGYTF. DNA of the CDR3: TGTGCCAGCAGCGTAGACCCGGAGAACTATGGCTACACCTTC.

A single count supports this clone. V is TRBV15 and J is TRBJ1-4; 7 bases line up with TRBD1. Per the germline V gene, CDR1 is LNHNV and CDR2 is YYDKDF (reference sequence). CDR3 size: 12 residues. V gave up 5 bases and J gave up 15 bases; unmatched junction bases: 9. This CDR3 reads CATSRQTGRVFF. CDR3 DNA sequence: TGTGCCACCAGCCGACAGACAGGGCGGGTGTTTTTT.

The gene calls are TRBV27 and TRBJ1-3; D remains ambiguous. Between the trimmed V and J ends, which lost 4 bases and 0 bases, there was a span of 7 bases. In germline, CDR1 is MNHEY, CDR2 SMNVEV (reference sequence). The CDR3 totals 14 residues. The CDR3 loop is CASSSENSGNTIYF. The CDR3 nucleotides are TGTGCCAGCAGTTCAGAAAACTCTGGAAACACCATATATTTT.

This chain uses TRBV19 with TRBJ2-1, with 9 bases aligning to TRBD1. With 5 bases clipped from V and 1 base from J, the junction kept 6 bases outside the gene matches. The CDR3 is 16 amino acids. Germline V gives CDR1 LNHDA, CDR2 SQIVND (reference sequence). CDR3 in DNA: TGTGCCAGTAGTTCCGACAGGGGGTTATCCTACAATGAGCAGTTCTTC. The encoded protein is CASSSDRGLSYNEQFF.

J is TRBJ1-2 and V is TRBV25-1, with a tentative D call TRBD1 (5 bases). V was pared by 6 bases and J by 4 bases, with 18 bases between. The CDR3 has 15 amino acids. The germline V gene encodes CDR1 MGHDK and CDR2 SYGVNS. CDR3: CASSPVGGEGYGYTF. The CDR3, as DNA: TGTGCCAGCAGCCCCGTTGGAGGGGAGGGCTATGGCTACACCTTC.

The chain couples TRBV2 to TRBJ2-7; 7 nucleotides agree with TRBD2. Germline lookup yields CDR1 SNHLY and CDR2 FYNNEI. The junction had 5 bases not matched to a gene; V was cut back by 3 bases and J by 6 bases. This CDR3 is built from 13 residues. The CDR3 nucleotides are TGTGCCAGCAGTGAGGCAGGGAGGGGCGAGCAGTACTTC. Its protein is CASSEAGRGEQYF.